This T cell receptor beta chain appears in the sequencing data of a study of immune heterogeneity within non-small cell lung tumors. For the study at large: Squamous cell carcinomas accounted for 4 of the tumors, non-squamous carcinomas for 10, and 1 was not otherwise specified.

Trimming left V 7 bases short and J 11 bases short, with 17 bases between. The CDR3 has 12 residues. CDR1 is MNHEY, CDR2 SMNVEV, per germline (reference sequence). Multiplex PCR with 32 V and 13 J primers amplified TCR beta CDR3. Using its own MiXCR run on the multiplex PCR reads, TCRdb lists one record per CDR3 protein. The table has 9,900 or so distinct CDR3 sequences, more than 25% seen once. As template, the study used bulk tumor genomic DNA at 600 to 700 ng per sample. Several biopsies per primary tumor, spaced far apart, were taken during surgery. Patients underwent curative surgery for untreated, newly diagnosed non-small cell lung cancer. In regard to this clonotype: Being one base from a much bigger clone, this may be a read error.

The clonotype comes from a woman in her 50s with non-small cell lung cancer. The chain has TRBV27 and TRBJ1-1, with D possibly being TRBD1 (5 bases). The sequenced material came from lung tumor tissue. CDR3 in DNA: TGTGCCAGCACCTCCCGAGACAGTGTGGCTTTCTTT. Translating it yields CASTSRDSVAFF.